Following are 12 T cell receptor beta chains from one sample sequenced in a study of blood T cell repertoires in COVID-19. Data came from immunoSEQ multiplex PCR; TCRdb stores just in-frame clones and leaves some out. The sample has under 250,000 clones, 83% seen once. The specimen was PBMCs or T cells enriched from blood (not recorded which). The receptors shown here come from a woman between 35 and 50 years old who had been exposed to COVID-19.

This clone has just one count. J is TRBJ2-2 and V is TRBV27; tentatively, D is TRBD1 (6 bases). This CDR3 comprises 15 residues. From germline, CDR1 is MNHEY and CDR2 SMNVEV (reference sequence). Deletions cut 3 bases from V and 5 bases from J, with 13 bases between. The CDR3 is CASSFTGSRTGELFF. CDR3 in DNA: TGTGCCAGCAGTTTTACAGGGTCTAGAACCGGGGAGCTGTTTTTT.

As regards this clone: The same CDR3 is also encoded by other DNA sequences in this sample. The chain combines TRBV12-3 or TRBV12-4 with TRBJ1-5; no clear D. The CDR3 is 11 residues long. V lost 6 bases, J lost 3 bases, and 3 bases lay in between. This chain's CDR3 is CASSLNQPQHF. CDR3 DNA: TGTGCCAGCAGCCTCAATCAGCCCCAGCATTTT.

This clone was picked up one time. The chain links TRBV29-1 to TRBJ1-1; 11 bases match TRBD1. Germline-derived CDR1 and CDR2 are SQVTM and ANQGSEA. V lost 3 bases and J lost 4; bases outside the gene matches: 7. The CDR3 extends over 15 amino acids. For the CDR3, the DNA is TGCAGCGTTGAGGGGACAGGGGGATACGGCACTGAAGCTTTCTTT. Amino acids: CSVEGTGGYGTEAFF.

CDR3 amino acids: CASSLLSGGTEAFF. Written as DNA, the CDR3 is TGTGCCAGCAGCTTATTAAGCGGAGGGACTGAAGCTTTCTTT. The rearrangement links TRBV7-8 to TRBJ1-1; no definite D call. The CDR3 length is 14 residues. Deletions cut 2 bases from V and 5 bases from J, with 12 bases between. Germline V gene data show CDR1 as SGHVS and CDR2 as FQNEAQ.

The rearrangement links TRBV14 to TRBJ1-5; D not certain. V dropped 1 base and J dropped 0 bases, with 10 bases sitting between them. CDR1 SGHDN and CDR2 FVKESK come from the germline V gene. The CDR3 is 16 amino acids. The DNA of the CDR3 is TGTGCCAGCAGCCAAGCCCGGACTGATAGCAATCAGCCCCAGCATTTT. Amino acid sequence: CASSQARTDSNQPQHF.

The CDR3 loop is CASMGQNYSPLHF. The CDR3 nucleotides read TGTGCCAGCATGGGACAGAATTATTCACCCCTCCACTTT. The chain couples TRBV6-5 to TRBJ1-6; 7 nucleotides align to TRBD1. Germline CDR1 and CDR2: MNHEY and SVGAGI. CDR3 length: 13 residues. J was trimmed by 8 bases and V by 7 bases; bases with no gene match: 5.

The V call is TRBV15, the J call TRBJ2-3, with 7 positions matching TRBD2. The J segment lost 3 bases and the V segment lost 5 bases, leaving 11 bases of the junction unmatched. CDR1 and CDR2 from the germline V gene are LNHNV and YYDKDF (reference sequence). The CDR3 runs 16 residues. CDR3 sequence: CATSPALALVTDTQYF. CDR3 sequence (DNA): TGTGCCACCAGCCCAGCACTAGCGTTGGTTACAGATACGCAGTATTTT. Combining the CDR3 with reference TRBV15 and TRBJ2-3 gives the whole variable domain DAMVIQNPRYQVTQFGKPVTLSCSQTLNHNVMYWYQQKSSQAPKLLFHYYDKDFNNEADTPDNFQSRRPNTSFCFLDIRSPGLGDTAMYLCATSPALALVTDTQYFGPGTRLTVL.

J is TRBJ1-5 and V is TRBV10-3; D possibly corresponds to TRBD1 (6 bases). Trimming stripped 6 bases from V and 5 bases from J, with 8 bases between. The CDR3 runs to 12 residues. CDR1 and CDR2 (germline): ENHRY, SYGVKD. CDR3 nucleotide sequence: TGTGCCATCAGGACAGGAGATCAGCCCCAGCATTTT. It codes for CAIRTGDQPQHF.

This chain uses TRBV5-4 with TRBJ2-1, with 10 nucleotides matching TRBD2. The germline CDR1 and CDR2 sequences are SGHNT and YYREEE (reference sequence). The CDR3 has 15 residues. Germline trimming cut 7 bases from V and 2 bases from J; bases unmatched to any gene: 6. CDR3 sequence: CASRLAGAAYNEQFF. DNA of the CDR3: TGTGCCAGCCGGCTAGCGGGGGCCGCCTACAATGAGCAGTTCTTC.

The rearrangement joins TRBV18 to TRBJ2-1; D perhaps matches TRBD2 (5 bases). CDR3 length equals 17 residues. Trimming left V 0 bases short and J 0 bases short, with 12 bases between. From germline, CDR1 is KGHSH and CDR2 LQKENI. Here the CDR3 DNA reads TGTGCCAGCTCACCACCCGAGGGAATTCTCTCCTACAATGAGCAGTTCTTC. Translation: CASSPPEGILSYNEQFF.

The J gene is TRBJ1-2, the V gene TRBV27; no firm D call. With 1 base removed from V and 8 bases from J, the gap between germline ends came to 14 bases. CDR1 is MNHEY, CDR2 SMNVEV, per germline (reference sequence). This CDR3 has 14 residues. The CDR3 loop reads CASSLWEGSGGYTF. The CDR3 DNA follows: TGTGCCAGCAGTTTATGGGAGGGATCGGGCGGCTACACCTTC.

V usage is TRBV5-1 and J usage is TRBJ2-3; TRBD2 aligns across 11 bases. This CDR3 is 14 amino acids long. Losses at the gene ends were 2 bases for V and 5 bases for J; bases not matched to a gene: 1. The V gene's germline CDR1 is SGHRS and CDR2 YFSETQ. Written as DNA, the CDR3 is TGCGCCAGCAGCTTCACTAGCGGGGGAGATACGCAGTATTTT. Encoded protein: CASSFTSGGDTQYF. Using reference TRBV5-1 and TRBJ2-3 for the parts outside the CDR3, the full variable domain is KAGVTQTPRYLIKTRGQQVTLSCSPISGHRSVSWYQQTPGQGLQFLFEYFSETQRNKGNFPGRFSGRQFSNSRSEMNVSTLELGDSALYLCASSFTSGGDTQYFGPGTRLTVL.